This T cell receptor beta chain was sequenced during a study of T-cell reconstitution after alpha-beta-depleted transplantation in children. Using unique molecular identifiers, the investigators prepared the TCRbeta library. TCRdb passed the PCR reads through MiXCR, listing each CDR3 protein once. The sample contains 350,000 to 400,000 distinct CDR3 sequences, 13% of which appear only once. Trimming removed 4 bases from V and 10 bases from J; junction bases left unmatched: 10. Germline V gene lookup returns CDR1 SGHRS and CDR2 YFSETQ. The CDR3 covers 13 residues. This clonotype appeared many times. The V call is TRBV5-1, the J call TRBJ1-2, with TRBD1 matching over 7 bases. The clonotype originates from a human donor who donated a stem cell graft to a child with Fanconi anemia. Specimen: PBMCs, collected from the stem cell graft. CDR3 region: CASSLLGQGDYTF. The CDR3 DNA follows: TGCGCCAGCAGCCTCCTTGGGCAGGGGGACTACACCTTC.